These 32 T cell receptor beta chains share one sample of origin, sequenced in a study of T cells in Graves' hyperthyroidism and ophthalmopathy. RNA transcripts were the template for amplifying TCR beta CDR3 regions. In the first-round RT-PCR of the TCR CDR3, the HTBI primer set was used. TCRdb used MiXCR to reprocess the multiplex PCR reads, holding one entry per CDR3 protein. This repertoire shows hundreds of thousands of distinct CDR3 sequences, 30% to 40% found once; its top ten account for about a third. The material sequenced was blood. These receptors were taken from a woman in her thirties or forties with Graves' hyperthyroidism.

J is TRBJ2-7 and V is TRBV2; 12 bases fit TRBD2. CDR1 SNHLY and CDR2 FYNNEI come from the germline V gene. The junction had 9 bases not matched to a gene; V was cut back by 5 bases and J by 7 bases. This CDR3 comprises 15 residues. CDR3 in amino acids: CASSKTSGGGDEQYF. CDR3 DNA sequence: TGTGCCAGCAGTAAGACTAGCGGGGGTGGGGATGAGCAGTACTTC.

This clonotype was detected a few times. The chain employs TRBV20-1 and TRBJ1-1, with D unresolved. The CDR3 has 12 amino acids. Germline loops: CDR1 DFQATT, CDR2 SNEGSKA (reference sequence). The V and J ends lost 1 base and 5 bases respectively, with 8 bases between them. CDR3 amino acids: CSARVSWTEAFF. CDR3 sequence (DNA): TGCAGTGCTAGAGTTTCGTGGACTGAAGCTTTCTTT.

A word on this clonotype: No DNA is shown, since the ends of the CDR3 on it are uncertain; the CDR3 is the one TCRdb lists. The V and J genes are TRBV7-2 and TRBJ2-2; the table's TRBD1 call for D was not verified on the DNA. A total of 23 residues make up the CDR3, ends included. Germline V CDR1 and CDR2: SGHTA, FQGNSA. Here the CDR3 reads CASRGGMGANVLTFGAGTGELFF.

This clonotype was seen more than once but under ten times. The chain recombines TRBV5-1 with TRBJ2-5, with a weak D call TRBD2 (5 bases). This CDR3 is built from 16 residues. V lost 4 bases, J lost 2 bases, and 18 bases lay in between. Germline CDR1 is SGHRS and CDR2 is YFSETQ. The CDR3 region has the DNA TGCGCCAGCAGCGTCCTACCGAGGGTGTCTCAAGAGACCCAGTACTTC. The encoded protein is CASSVLPRVSQETQYF.

This clonotype was counted a single time. The rearrangement joins TRBV6-1 to TRBJ2-7, with D possibly being TRBD2 (5 bases). The CDR3 length is 15 residues. V was shortened by 5 bases and J by 2 bases, with 16 bases between the two germline ends. Germline lookup yields CDR1 MNHNS and CDR2 SASEGT. This CDR3 is CASSRYSVPPYEQYF. The CDR3 nucleotides read TGTGCCAGCAGTAGATATAGCGTGCCCCCCTACGAGCAGTACTTC.

Points on this clonotype: A much larger clone is a single base away; this may be a read error. V usage is TRBV6-5 and J usage is TRBJ1-5; D is undetermined. The CDR3 runs 13 residues. CDR1 is MNHEY and CDR2 is SVGAGI in the germline V gene. Here the CDR3 reads CAISYGRGQPQHF. CDR3 DNA sequence: TGTGCCATCAGTTACGGCCGGGGTCAGCCCCAGCATTTT.

This clonotype was detected many times. This rearrangement joins TRBV7-2 to TRBJ1-1; TRBD1 might be the D (5 bases). The germline CDR1 and CDR2 sequences are SGHTA and FQGNSA. V was trimmed by 0 bases and J by 1 base, leaving 12 bases between them. This CDR3 contains 16 residues. The CDR3 loop is CASSLAPGGTNTEAFF. CDR3 bases: TGTGCCAGCAGCTTAGCCCCCGGGGGGACGAACACTGAAGCTTTCTTT. Together with reference TRBV7-2 and TRBJ1-1, the CDR3 gives the full variable domain: GAGVSQSPSNKVTEKGKDVELRCDPISGHTALYWYRQSLGQGLEFLIYFQGNSAPDKSGLPSDRFSAERTGGSVSTLTIQRTQQEDSAVYLCASSLAPGGTNTEAFFGQGTRLTVV.

Note on this clonotype: One base away lies a much larger clone, so this may be a sequencing read error. The chain's CDR3 is CAISEVVVYNSPLHF. The CDR3 DNA reads as TGTGCCATCAGTGAAGTGGTGGTCTATAATTCACCCCTCCACTTT. The chain joins TRBV10-3 to TRBJ1-6, with D uncertain. Trimming cost V 3 bases and J 3 bases, with 9 bases left between them. The CDR3 totals 15 residues. Germline CDR1 and CDR2: ENHRY and SYGVKD.

This clonotype was counted many times. The genes are TRBV19 and TRBJ2-7; 7 bases line up with TRBD1. J gave up 6 bases and V 1 base, and 6 bases lay outside the gene matches. Germline V lookup: CDR1 LNHDA, CDR2 SQIVND (reference sequence). This CDR3 has 14 residues. The CDR3 bases are TGTGCCAGTAGTATAGTGGTTGGACAGGTCGAGCAGTACTTC. It encodes CASSIVVGQVEQYF.

This clonotype showed up just a few times. The chain joins TRBV20-1 to TRBJ2-7, with a tentative D call TRBD2 (5 bases). This CDR3 is built from 13 residues. Germline CDR1 and CDR2: DFQATT and SNEGSKA (reference sequence). The CDR3 bases are TGCAGCGTTATGCCCGGGGTAGCCTACGAGCAGTACTTC. Its translation is CSVMPGVAYEQYF.

This clonotype has a count of ten or more. V gene TRBV29-1 combines with J gene TRBJ1-1, with D maybe TRBD1 (5 bases). V was clipped by 3 bases and J by 4 bases, with 9 bases between them. The CDR3 has 12 amino acids. CDR1 SQVTM and CDR2 ANQGSEA come from the germline V gene. CDR3 sequence: CSVDPGGTEAFF. The DNA for the CDR3 is TGCAGCGTTGATCCGGGGGGCACTGAAGCTTTCTTT.

V and J are TRBV12-3 or TRBV12-4 and TRBJ2-6; tentatively, D is TRBD2 (5 bases). V lost 6 bases, J lost 0 bases, and 12 bases lay in between. The CDR3 consists of 16 residues. The DNA for the CDR3 is TGTGCCAGCAGCCCTCGGAGGCTCTCTGGGGCCAACGTCCTGACTTTC. It translates to CASSPRRLSGANVLTF.

The chain carries TRBV12-3 or TRBV12-4 and TRBJ1-4; tentative D call: TRBD1 (6 bases). V was shortened by 10 bases and J by 5 bases, with 17 bases between the two germline ends. The CDR3 loop spans 14 amino acids. The CDR3 DNA is TGTGCCACCAGGAAAGGAGGACAGAATGAAAAACTGTTTTTT. It translates to CATRKGGQNEKLFF.

This chain joins TRBV20-1 and TRBJ2-7; TRBD1 matches 9 bases. Germline lookup yields CDR1 DFQATT and CDR2 SNEGSKA (reference sequence). Trimming cost V 1 base and J 4 bases; bases outside gene matches: 2. CDR3 length equals 13 residues. The CDR3 is CSARGGQGYEQYF. DNA for the CDR3: TGCAGTGCTAGAGGAGGACAGGGGTACGAGCAGTACTTC.

This clonotype was recorded at least ten times. The chain couples TRBV20-1 to TRBJ1-2; tentatively, D is TRBD1 (6 bases). V was clipped by 1 base and J by 8 bases, with 17 bases between them. The CDR3 totals 14 residues. CDR1 and CDR2 (germline): DFQATT, SNEGSKA (reference sequence). This CDR3 reads CSARGGQGTAGYTF. Written as DNA, the CDR3 is TGCAGTGCTAGAGGGGGGCAGGGGACGGCGGGCTACACCTTC.

There are many counts of this clonotype. The genes are TRBV5-6 and TRBJ1-5; no reliable D call. The CDR3 loop spans 14 amino acids. Trimming removed 4 bases at V and 7 bases at J, with 15 bases between. Per germline, CDR1 SGHDT and CDR2 YYEEEE. The CDR3 sequence is CASSLGPGRQPQHF. Here the CDR3 DNA reads TGTGCCAGCAGCCTGGGTCCGGGAAGACAGCCCCAGCATTTT. Drawing the rest from reference TRBV5-6 and TRBJ1-5, the complete variable domain is DAGVTQSPTHLIKTRGQQVTLRCSPKSGHDTVSWYQQALGQGPQFIFQYYEEEERQRGNFPDRFSGHQFPNYSSELNVNALLLGDSALYLCASSLGPGRQPQHFGDGTRLSIL.

This clonotype was detected a few times. V and J are TRBV29-1 and TRBJ2-3, with 14 nucleotides matching TRBD2. The CDR3 runs 13 residues. In germline, CDR1 is SQVTM, CDR2 ANQGSEA. With V trimmed by 6 bases and J by 14 bases, 10 bases remained unmatched. CDR3 coding DNA: TGCAGCGTGGGACTAGCGGGGGCAGAGCGTGTGTATTTT. This sequence encodes CSVGLAGAERVYF.

The V and J genes are TRBV7-8 and TRBJ2-6; TRBD1 is a possible D gene (6 bases). Deletions cut 2 bases from V and 12 bases from J, with 17 bases between. Germline loops: CDR1 SGHVS, CDR2 FQNEAQ. The CDR3 is 15 amino acids. CDR3 protein: CASSLYLQGSGVLTF. The CDR3 DNA reads TGTGCCAGCAGCTTATATCTTCAGGGGTCAGGCGTCCTGACTTTC. Variable domain in full (rest from reference TRBV7-8 and TRBJ2-6): GAGVSQSPRYKVAKRGQDVALRCDPISGHVSLFWYQQALGQGPEFLTYFQNEAQLDKSGLPSDRFFAERPEGSVSTLKIQRTQQEDSAVYLCASSLYLQGSGVLTFGAGSRLTVL.

As concerns this clonotype: The junction shows a germline mismatch at one end, possibly a read error. The genes are TRBV7-7 and TRBJ2-6; 7 bases align to TRBD2. The CDR3 spans 17 residues. Germline V gives CDR1 SSHAT, CDR2 FNYEAQ (reference sequence). CDR3 protein: CASSRDYTISGANVLTF. The CDR3 bases are TGCGCCAGCAGCCGGGACTATACTATATCTGGGGCCAACGTCCTGACTTTC.

As for this clonotype: A read error is possible here, since a much larger clone lies one base away. The chain joins TRBV10-3 to TRBJ2-2; weak D call: TRBD2 (6 bases). Germline-derived CDR1 and CDR2 are ENHRY and SYGVKD. This CDR3 region has 15 residues. This CDR3 reads CAISELGTHTGELLF. CDR3 sequence (DNA): TGTGCCATCAGTGAGCTGGGGACTCACACCGGGGAGCTGCTTTTT.

The count of this clonotype is one. This chain connects TRBV12-3 or TRBV12-4 to TRBJ1-4; D is perhaps TRBD1 (5 bases). V lost 11 bases and J 7 bases, leaving 17 bases between the germline ends. This CDR3 has 13 amino acids. The CDR3 region has the DNA TGTGCCTCGTCGGGGCAGGGAAGTGAAAAACTGTTTTTT. The encoded protein is CASSGQGSEKLFF.

The table lists this clonotype with many counts. This rearrangement joins TRBV29-1 to TRBJ2-5; D not certain. Trimming took 6 bases from V and 5 from J, leaving 7 bases between them. The CDR3 totals 10 residues. Germline CDR1 and CDR2: SQVTM and ANQGSEA. The CDR3 is CSVRVETQYF. The CDR3 DNA is TGCAGCGTCCGGGTGGAGACCCAGTACTTC.

CDR3 amino acids: CASSLSPIVAGVKQETQYF. CDR3 nucleotide sequence: TGTGCCAGCAGCCTTTCCCCAATCGTTGCGGGGGTAAAACAAGAGACCCAGTACTTC. This sequence joins TRBV7-9 and TRBJ2-5; 7 nucleotides align to TRBD2. J gave up 2 bases and V 5 bases, and 20 bases lay outside the gene matches. Germline V CDR1 and CDR2: SEHNR, FQNEAQ (reference sequence). This CDR3 spans 19 amino acids.

The chain carries TRBV4-3 and TRBJ1-1, with a possible D match to TRBD1 (6 bases). There are 13 residues in the CDR3. Per the germline V gene, CDR1 is LGHNA and CDR2 is YSLEER. V shed 0 bases and J shed 4 bases, with 6 bases lying between them. The CDR3 here is CASSQEGATEAFF. CDR3 in DNA: TGCGCCAGCAGCCAAGAGGGGGCCACTGAAGCTTTCTTT.

This clonotype was found many times. V gene TRBV7-2 combines with J gene TRBJ1-2, with 8 bases that match TRBD1. CDR1 is SGHTA and CDR2 is FQGNSA in the germline V gene. V was pared by 4 bases and J by 8 bases, with 9 bases of the junction left unmatched. The CDR3 covers 14 residues. The CDR3: CASSSVSGGGGYTF. In nucleotides, the CDR3 is TGTGCCAGCAGCTCGGTTTCAGGGGGCGGAGGCTACACCTTC.

V gene TRBV4-1 combines with J gene TRBJ1-5; D gene unclear. The CDR3 sequence is 15 residues long. With 1 base removed from V and 0 bases from J, the gap between germline ends came to 7 bases. Germline V gene data show CDR1 as MGHRA and CDR2 as YSYEKL. CDR3 nucleotides: TGCGCCAGCAGCCAAGGGGGAACTAGCAATCAGCCCCAGCATTTT. This encodes CASSQGGTSNQPQHF.

The chain carries TRBV12-3 or TRBV12-4 and TRBJ2-2; 8 nucleotides match TRBD1. The J segment lost 1 base and the V segment lost 4 bases, leaving 2 bases of the junction unmatched. The CDR3 has 15 amino acids. The CDR3 DNA sequence: TGTGCCAGCAGTTCCGGGACAGGGAACACCGGGGAGCTGTTTTTT. Amino acids: CASSSGTGNTGELFF.

This clonotype appeared a few times. One junction end does not reproduce the germline sequence, and a read error may be involved. The chain couples TRBV29-1 to TRBJ1-1, with TRBD1 matching 8 bases. From germline, CDR1 is SQVTM and CDR2 ANQGSEA. This CDR3 is 13 amino acids long. The CDR3: CASSTWTGSGAFF. DNA of the CDR3: TGTGCCAGTAGTACCTGGACAGGGAGTGGAGCTTTCTTT.

Only a few counts were recorded for this clonotype. The genes are TRBV6-5 and TRBJ1-4; D call uncertain. Trimming removed 6 bases from V and 5 bases from J, with 7 bases in between. This CDR3 region has 12 residues. The germline CDR1 and CDR2 sequences are MNHEY and SVGAGI. CDR3 sequence: CASSGYNEKLFF. The CDR3 coding sequence is TGTGCCAGCAGCGGTTACAATGAAAAACTGTTTTTT.

J is TRBJ1-6 and V is TRBV7-2; D perhaps matches TRBD1 (5 bases). CDR1 and CDR2 from the germline V gene are SGHTA and FQGNSA. Trimming pared 6 bases from V and 11 bases from J, leaving 17 bases between. The CDR3 covers 14 residues. CDR3 sequence: CASRQVEAGAPLHF. The CDR3 DNA follows: TGTGCCAGCAGACAGGTCGAAGCGGGAGCACCCCTCCACTTT.

This clonotype has a count of ten or more. As DNA, the CDR3 is TGTGCCATCAGTGAGTCTGCCCTGGTCAGGGCCTCTAACTATGGCTACACCTTC. This encodes CAISESALVRASNYGYTF. The chain links TRBV10-3 to TRBJ1-2; D perhaps matches TRBD1 (5 bases). CDR3 length: 18 residues. CDR1 and CDR2 from the germline V gene are ENHRY and SYGVKD. V lost 0 bases and J 0 bases, leaving 17 bases between the germline ends.

This clonotype was observed at least ten times. The J gene is TRBJ1-5, the V gene TRBV6-5; possibly TRBD1 for D (6 bases). V was trimmed by 0 bases and J by 5 bases, leaving 11 bases between them. The CDR3 is 15 amino acids. Germline V CDR1 and CDR2: MNHEY, SVGAGI. The DNA of the CDR3 is TGTGCCAGCAGTTACTCGAAAGGGACACATCAGCCCCAGCATTTT. Amino acids: CASSYSKGTHQPQHF.